This TCR beta chain was obtained from a study of blood T cell repertoires in COVID-19. About the study: In each case, the material was cDNA or gDNA derived from T cells, B-cell-depleted T cells, or PBMCs.

The authors' processing: Using reference gene primer amplification, nucleated cell counts were estimated. Assay: immunoSEQ multiplex PCR; the TCRdb copy retains only in-frame clones and omits some. V and J calls plus clone size are reproduced from that table; the DNA served to infer D and trimming. The table includes 150,000 to 200,000 clones, about 84% detected once. Participants were aged about 18 to 95 years, lived in 25 or so US areas, and enrolled virtually. All recovered Cohort 3 donors got two negative PCRs, got clearance, or saw symptom resolution. CDR1 and CDR2 from the germline V gene are MNHEY and SMNVEV (reference sequence). V lost 2 bases and J 9 bases, leaving 11 bases between the germline ends. This CDR3 has 13 residues.

This receptor was taken from a man aged 40-49 years who had recovered from COVID-19. This chain links TRBV27 with TRBJ1-5; D is unclear. Sequences were obtained from PBMCs or T cells enriched from blood (not recorded which). The CDR3 DNA reads TGTGCCAGCAGTTTAGGAGGCCGGTGGCCCCAGCATTTT. It translates to CASSLGGRWPQHF.